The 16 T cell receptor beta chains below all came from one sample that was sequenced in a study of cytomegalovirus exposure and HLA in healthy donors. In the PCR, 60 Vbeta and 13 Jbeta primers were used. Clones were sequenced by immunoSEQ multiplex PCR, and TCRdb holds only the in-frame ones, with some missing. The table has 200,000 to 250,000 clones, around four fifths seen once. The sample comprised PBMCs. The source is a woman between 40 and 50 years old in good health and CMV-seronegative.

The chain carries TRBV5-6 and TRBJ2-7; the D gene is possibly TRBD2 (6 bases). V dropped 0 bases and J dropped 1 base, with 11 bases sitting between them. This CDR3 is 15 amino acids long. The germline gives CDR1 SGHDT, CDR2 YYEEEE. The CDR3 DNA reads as TGTGCCAGCAGCTTGGCTAGCGACGGATCCTACGAGCAGTACTTC. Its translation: CASSLASDGSYEQYF.

The chain's CDR3 is CASSGQGTGELFF. CDR3 in DNA: TGTGCCAGCAGCGGACAGGGGACCGGGGAGCTGTTTTTT. The genes are TRBV9 and TRBJ2-2; 8 nucleotides align to TRBD1. V trimming: 3 bases; J trimming: 5 bases; junction bases outside the gene matches: 0. This CDR3 comprises 13 residues. CDR1 is SGDLS, CDR2 YYNGEE, per germline. Using reference TRBV9 and TRBJ2-2 for the parts outside the CDR3, the full variable domain is DSGVTQTPKHLITATGQRVTLRCSPRSGDLSVYWYQQSLDQGLQFLIQYYNGEERAKGNILERFSAQQFPDLHSELNLSSLELGDSALYFCASSGQGTGELFFGEGSRLTVL.

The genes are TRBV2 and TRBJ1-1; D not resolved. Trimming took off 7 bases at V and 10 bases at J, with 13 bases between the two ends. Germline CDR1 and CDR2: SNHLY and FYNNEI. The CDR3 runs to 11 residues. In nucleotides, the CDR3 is TGTGCCAGCAACCGCGGCGGGTCAGCTTTCTTT. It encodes CASNRGGSAFF. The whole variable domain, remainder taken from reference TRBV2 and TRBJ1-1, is EPEVTQTPSHQVTQMGQEVILRCVPISNHLYFYWYRQILGQKVEFLVSFYNNEISEKSEIFDDQFSVERPDGSNFTLKIRSTKLEDSAMYFCASNRGGSAFFGQGTRLTVV.

CDR3 coding DNA: TGTGCCAGCAGTTACCCCCAGGGTCCTTCTGGAAACACCATATATTTT. This sequence encodes CASSYPQGPSGNTIYF. The chain recombines TRBV6-6 with TRBJ1-3; a weak D match, TRBD1 (5 bases). The CDR3 contains 16 residues. Trimming took 2 bases from V and 1 from J, leaving 12 bases between them. Per the germline V gene, CDR1 is MNHNY and CDR2 is SVGAGI (reference sequence).

The chain's CDR3 is CAGLWGRGQETQYF. The CDR3 DNA reads as TGTGCCGGATTGTGGGGCCGGGGGCAAGAGACCCAGTACTTC. The V gene is TRBV5-3, the J gene TRBJ2-5, with a possible D match to TRBD2 (6 bases). TRBV5-3 falls under the ORF class, with uncertain function. The CDR3 extends over 14 amino acids. Deletions cut 10 bases from V and 2 bases from J, with 18 bases between.

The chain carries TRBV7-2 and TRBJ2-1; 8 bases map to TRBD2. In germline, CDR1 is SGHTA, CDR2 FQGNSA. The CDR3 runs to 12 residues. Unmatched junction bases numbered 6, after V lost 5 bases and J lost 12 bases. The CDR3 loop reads CASSASGGGQFF. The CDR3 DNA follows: TGTGCCAGCAGCGCAAGCGGGGGCGGGCAGTTCTTC.

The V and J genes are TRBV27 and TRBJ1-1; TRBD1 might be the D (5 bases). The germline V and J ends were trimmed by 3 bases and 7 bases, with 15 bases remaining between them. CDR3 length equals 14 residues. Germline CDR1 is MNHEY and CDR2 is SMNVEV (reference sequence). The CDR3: CASSFQGRNGEAFF. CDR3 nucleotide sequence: TGTGCCAGCAGTTTCCAGGGAAGGAATGGTGAAGCTTTCTTT.

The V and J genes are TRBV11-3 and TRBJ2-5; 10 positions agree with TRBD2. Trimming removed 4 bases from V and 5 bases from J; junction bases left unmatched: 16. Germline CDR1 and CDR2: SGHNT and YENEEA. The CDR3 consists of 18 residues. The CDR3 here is CASSSPRGSGGRGETQYF. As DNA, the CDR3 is TGTGCCAGCAGCTCCCCCCGGGGTAGCGGGGGGCGAGGGGAGACCCAGTACTTC.

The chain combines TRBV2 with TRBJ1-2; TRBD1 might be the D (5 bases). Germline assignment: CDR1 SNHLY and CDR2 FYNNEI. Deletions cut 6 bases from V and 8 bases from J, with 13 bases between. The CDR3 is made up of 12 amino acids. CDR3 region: CASSAGLYGYTF. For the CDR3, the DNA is TGTGCCAGCAGCGCGGGACTATACGGCTACACCTTC.

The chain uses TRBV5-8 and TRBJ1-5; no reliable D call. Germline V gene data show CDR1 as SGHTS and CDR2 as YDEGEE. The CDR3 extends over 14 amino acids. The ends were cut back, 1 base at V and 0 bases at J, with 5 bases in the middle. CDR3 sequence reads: CASSLSYSNQPQHF. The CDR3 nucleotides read TGTGCCAGCAGCTTGTCGTATAGCAATCAGCCCCAGCATTTT.

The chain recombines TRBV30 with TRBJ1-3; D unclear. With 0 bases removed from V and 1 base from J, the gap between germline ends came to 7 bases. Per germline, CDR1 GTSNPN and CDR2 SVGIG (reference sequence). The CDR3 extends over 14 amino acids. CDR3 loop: CAWSVRGSGNTIYF. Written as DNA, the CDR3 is TGTGCCTGGAGTGTAAGAGGATCTGGAAACACCATATATTTT.

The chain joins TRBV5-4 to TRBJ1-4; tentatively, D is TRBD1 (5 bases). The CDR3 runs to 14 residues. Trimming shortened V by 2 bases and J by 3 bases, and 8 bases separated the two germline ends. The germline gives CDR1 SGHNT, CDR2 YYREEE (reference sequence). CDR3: CASSLPGPNEKLFF. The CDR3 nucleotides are TGTGCCAGCAGCTTACCAGGGCCTAATGAAAAACTGTTTTTT. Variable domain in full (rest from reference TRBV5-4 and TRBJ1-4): ETGVTQSPTHLIKTRGQQVTLRCSSQSGHNTVSWYQQALGQGPQFIFQYYREEENGRGNFPPRFSGLQFPNYSSELNVNALELDDSALYLCASSLPGPNEKLFFGSGTQLSVL.

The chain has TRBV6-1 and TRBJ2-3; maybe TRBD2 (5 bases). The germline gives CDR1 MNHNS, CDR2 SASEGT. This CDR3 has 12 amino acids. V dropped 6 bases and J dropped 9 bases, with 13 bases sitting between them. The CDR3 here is CASRPDPGTQYF. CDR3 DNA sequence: TGTGCCAGCAGACCGGACCCGGGAACGCAGTATTTT.

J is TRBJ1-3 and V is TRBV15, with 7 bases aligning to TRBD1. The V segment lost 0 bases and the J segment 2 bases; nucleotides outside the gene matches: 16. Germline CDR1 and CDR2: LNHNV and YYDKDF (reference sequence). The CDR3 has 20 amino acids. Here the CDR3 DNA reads TGTGCCACCAGCAGAGACGGGACAGCCTCTGCTTTTTCAACTGGAAACACCATATATTTT. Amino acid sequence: CATSRDGTASAFSTGNTIYF. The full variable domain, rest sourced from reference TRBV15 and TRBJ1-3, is DAMVIQNPRYQVTQFGKPVTLSCSQTLNHNVMYWYQQKSSQAPKLLFHYYDKDFNNEADTPDNFQSRRPNTSFCFLDIRSPGLGDTAMYLCATSRDGTASAFSTGNTIYFGEGSWLTVV.

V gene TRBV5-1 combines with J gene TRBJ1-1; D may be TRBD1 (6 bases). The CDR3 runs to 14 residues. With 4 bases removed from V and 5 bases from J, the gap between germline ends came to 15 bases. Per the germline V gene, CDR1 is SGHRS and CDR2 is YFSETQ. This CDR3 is CASSTAGGATEAFF. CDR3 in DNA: TGCGCCAGCAGCACGGCGGGGGGGGCGACTGAAGCTTTCTTT. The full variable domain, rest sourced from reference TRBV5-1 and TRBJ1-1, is KAGVTQTPRYLIKTRGQQVTLSCSPISGHRSVSWYQQTPGQGLQFLFEYFSETQRNKGNFPGRFSGRQFSNSRSEMNVSTLELGDSALYLCASSTAGGATEAFFGQGTRLTVV.

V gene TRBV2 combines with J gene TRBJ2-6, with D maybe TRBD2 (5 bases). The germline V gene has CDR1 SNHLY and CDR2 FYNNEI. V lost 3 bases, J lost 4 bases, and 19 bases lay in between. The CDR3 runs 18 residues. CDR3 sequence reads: CASSDSGLVQWGANVLTF. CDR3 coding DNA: TGTGCCAGCAGTGATTCCGGACTGGTTCAATGGGGGGCCAACGTCCTGACTTTC.